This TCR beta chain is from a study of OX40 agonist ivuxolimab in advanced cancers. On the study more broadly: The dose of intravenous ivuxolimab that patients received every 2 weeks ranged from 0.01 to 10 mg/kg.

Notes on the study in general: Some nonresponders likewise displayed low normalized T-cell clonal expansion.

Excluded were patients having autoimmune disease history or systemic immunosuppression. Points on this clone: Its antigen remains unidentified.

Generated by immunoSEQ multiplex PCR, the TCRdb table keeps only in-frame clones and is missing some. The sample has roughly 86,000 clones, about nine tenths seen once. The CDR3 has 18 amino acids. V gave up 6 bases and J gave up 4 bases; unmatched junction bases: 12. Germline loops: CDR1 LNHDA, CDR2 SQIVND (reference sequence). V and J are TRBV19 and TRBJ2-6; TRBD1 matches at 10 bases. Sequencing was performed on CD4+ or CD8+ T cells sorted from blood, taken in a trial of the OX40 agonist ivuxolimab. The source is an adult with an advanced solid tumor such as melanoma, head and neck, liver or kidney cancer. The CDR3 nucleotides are TGTGCCAGTAGCGCCGCCGGGACAGGGGCCTCGGGGGCCAACGTCCTGACTTTC. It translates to CASSAAGTGASGANVLTF.